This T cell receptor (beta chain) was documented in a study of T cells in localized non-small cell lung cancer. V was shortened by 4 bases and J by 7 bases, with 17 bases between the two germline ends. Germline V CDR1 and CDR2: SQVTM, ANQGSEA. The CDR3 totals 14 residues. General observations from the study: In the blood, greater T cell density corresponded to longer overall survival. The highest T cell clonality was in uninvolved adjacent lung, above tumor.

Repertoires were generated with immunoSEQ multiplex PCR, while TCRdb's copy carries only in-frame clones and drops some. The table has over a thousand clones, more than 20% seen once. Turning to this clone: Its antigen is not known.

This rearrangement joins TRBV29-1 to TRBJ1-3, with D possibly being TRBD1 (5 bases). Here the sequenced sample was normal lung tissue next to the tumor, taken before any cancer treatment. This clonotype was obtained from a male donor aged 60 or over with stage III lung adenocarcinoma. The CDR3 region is CSVGDPSLGNTIYF. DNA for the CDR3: TGCAGCGTTGGGGACCCTTCCCTGGGGAACACCATATATTTT. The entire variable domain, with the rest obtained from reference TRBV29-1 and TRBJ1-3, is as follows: SAVISQKPSRDICQRGTSLTIQCQVDSQVTMMFWYRQQPGQSLTLIATANQGSEATYESGFVIDKFPISRPNLTFSTLTVSNMSPEDSSIYLCSVGDPSLGNTIYFGEGSWLTVV.